This T cell receptor beta chain comes out of a study of beta chain features in type 1 diabetes (dated by TCRdb to 2016 to 2018). Some background on the complete study: Mean age, gender distribution, total cell number and subset yield were not different between patients and healthy donors. Whereas all 30 or so donors provided naive and central memory subsets, regulatory and stem cell-like memory subsets were isolated from just 8 patients and roughly 8 healthy donors. In the study, TCRB repertoires of sorted circulating CD4+ T cell subsets from recently diagnosed type 1 diabetes patients were compared with those of matched healthy donors. A total of 107,917,701 sorted cells were examined across all samples, and the number of cells per subset was strongly correlated with RNA yield. What the authors observed across the whole study: Patients with type 1 diabetes made fewer insertions and deleted more nucleotides at VDJ recombination sites, implying thymic rearrangement abnormalities. A moderate but significant shortening of TCRB CDR3 length was observed in type 1 diabetes patients in all four CD4+ subsets. Shorter templates might have been favored by PCR, but patient and control samples were amplified and corrected together, so both groups would have been affected equally by any skew. The naive, central memory and regulatory TCRB repertoires appeared to resemble one another more closely among patients than among healthy donors. Because the HLA sub-analyses included only small numbers of individuals, any influence of HLA type on TCRB rearrangement was left unresolved. Because cDNA was sequenced instead of genomic DNA, highly expressing activated cells could be over-represented, though the groups showed no difference in activation or CD3 levels.

A single peripheral blood draw of approximately 110 mL on average was collected from each donor into heparinised tubes. Using a panel that included CD45RO, CCR7, CD25, CD127, CD95 and CD27, naive, central memory, regulatory and stem cell-like memory CD4+ T cells were sorted on a BD FACSAria II. Purity was above 95% for every sorted population. Right away, PBMCs were isolated by Lymphoprep density gradient centrifugation and were stained directly, with no culture step. So that batch effects would be minimized, each experiment stained and sorted samples in pairs, pairing one healthy donor with one patient. V has 5 bases trimmed and J has 4 bases trimmed; junction bases matching no gene number 3. From the cysteine up to the phenylalanine, the CDR3 has a length of 14 residues. The read is trimmed to its CDR3 DNA, 42 bases read in frame from base 1. Per the germline V gene, ENHRY is the CDR1 and SYGVKD is the CDR2.

The High Capacity cDNA Reverse Transcription Kit was used to reverse transcribe all of the isolated RNA, meaning that expressed TCRB transcripts were what got sequenced. Deep immunoSEQ sequencing was applied to naive, central memory and regulatory T cell samples, giving an average of around 3.8 million total reads per sample. After sorted cells were lysed in RLT buffer, RNA was extracted with DNase-treated RNeasy Micro or Mini kits, with the choice depending on cell number. Each cell subset was processed on its own to prevent cross-contamination, while patient and healthy donor samples were processed together. The immunoSEQ multiplex PCR was used to amplify TCRB sequences from cDNA, generating 87-bp fragments that spanned the CDR3 region. Sequencing of the amplicons was done on the Illumina HiSeq platform. The original methods were these. PCR bias was corrected computationally using synthetic template baselines, and reads within Hamming distance 2 were collapsed, with unmergeable singletons discarded. Reads were aligned against IMGT so that V, D and J genes, CDR3 length and insertions or deletions at six rearrangement sites could be assigned. Within each subset, clonotype counts were normalized to sorted cell number, after which true diversity and Gini coefficients were computed with the tcR R package. The overlap coefficient, calculated on TCRB nucleotide sequences, was used to quantify repertoire sharing. As a proxy for the pre-selection repertoire, out-of-frame TCRB sequences from naive cells were analyzed. As stored in TCRdb, this immuneACCESS dataset retains in-frame rearrangements with V and J assigned. A fraction of the clones does not appear; measured against another copy, unresolved V genes explain less than half of the discrepancy, and the remainder lacks a known reason. V and J calls and clone size are those listed in that table; D and trimming were worked out from the DNA. The sample profile shows hundreds of thousands of clones; roughly 15% of them were found once. The ten biggest clones cover 0.02% to 0.025% of the sample.

As for this clone: Its target antigen remains unknown. Base qualities were left out, and no much larger clone turns up one base away.

The chain is made from TRBV10-3 and TRBJ1-5, and TRBD1 matches 9 of the central bases. The sample consisted of naive CD4+ T cells from blood. The sample's cell subset or site label, in plain terms: true naive CD4+ T cells. The TCR originated in a woman under 30 in good health. The CDR3 loop reads CAISTTGGNQPQHF. The DNA sequence reads TGTGCCATCAGTACGACAGGGGGAAATCAGCCCCAGCATTTT.